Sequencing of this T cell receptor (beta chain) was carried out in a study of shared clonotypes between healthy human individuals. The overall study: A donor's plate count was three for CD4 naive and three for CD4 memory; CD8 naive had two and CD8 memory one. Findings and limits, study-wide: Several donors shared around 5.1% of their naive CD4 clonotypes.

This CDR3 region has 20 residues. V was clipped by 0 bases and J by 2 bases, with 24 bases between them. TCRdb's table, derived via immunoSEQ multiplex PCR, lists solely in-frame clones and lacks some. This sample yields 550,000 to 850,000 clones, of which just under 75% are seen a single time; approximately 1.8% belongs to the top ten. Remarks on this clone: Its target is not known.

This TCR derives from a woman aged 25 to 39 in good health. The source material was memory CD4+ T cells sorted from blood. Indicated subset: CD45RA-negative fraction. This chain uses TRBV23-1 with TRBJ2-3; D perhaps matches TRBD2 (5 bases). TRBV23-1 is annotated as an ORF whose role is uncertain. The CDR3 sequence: CASSQSIQRRSLLSTDTQYF. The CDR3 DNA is TGCGCCAGCAGTCAATCGATCCAGCGGAGATCCCTCCTATCCACAGATACGCAGTATTTT.